Following are 23 T cell receptor beta chains from one sample sequenced in a study of siplizumab effects on memory and regulatory T cells (dated by TCRdb to the late 2010s). The library was prepared using the immunoSEQ multiplex PCR assay. Entries here come from immuneACCESS through TCRdb and include only in-frame sequences with V and J called. Some clones fail to appear in such tables; in the studies checked, an unresolved V gene covers under half of the shortfall, and the cause of the remainder is unknown. The sample table contains about 100,000 clones; only one count was recorded for about 95% of them. The leading ten clones occupy 1% to 1.5% of the sample. The sample consisted of non-Treg CD4+ T cells sorted from blood. Explained via the paper, the cell subset or site label denotes: FACS-sorted unstimulated CD4+ non-regulatory T cells. All receptors derive from a human donor in good health.

The gene calls are TRBV5-4 and TRBJ2-5, with D possibly matching TRBD1 (5 bases). The germline V gene has CDR1 SGHNT and CDR2 YYREEE (reference sequence). Trimming shortened V by 0 bases and J by 7 bases, and 19 bases separated the two germline ends. The CDR3 extends over 16 amino acids. CDR3 in amino acids: CASSLVLRTLKGTQYF. CDR3 nucleotide sequence: TGTGCCAGCAGCTTGGTGTTAAGGACACTTAAGGGGACCCAGTACTTC.

In this sample, this clone turned up a few times. The V call is TRBV6-1, the J call TRBJ2-1; 9 nucleotides align to TRBD1. V was pared by 4 bases and J by 9 bases, with 13 bases of the junction left unmatched. The V gene's germline CDR1 is MNHNS and CDR2 SASEGT. This CDR3 comprises 16 residues. DNA of the CDR3: TGTGCCAGCAGTGGCTGGACAGGGGAGGCGTTGGGTGAGCAGTTCTTC. It encodes CASSGWTGEALGEQFF.

The CDR3 DNA sequence: TGTGCCAGCAGCCTTGGGGCACAGGGTGGAGGCTACACCTTC. It encodes CASSLGAQGGGYTF. V gene TRBV2 combines with J gene TRBJ1-2, with TRBD1 as a possible D gene (6 bases). Per the germline V gene, CDR1 is SNHLY and CDR2 is FYNNEI. Trimming pared 6 bases from V and 8 bases from J, leaving 19 bases between. CDR3 size: 14 residues.

V gene TRBV10-3 combines with J gene TRBJ1-2; D is uncertain. V shed 8 bases and J shed 3 bases, with 10 bases lying between them. The CDR3 sequence is 12 residues long. Germline V gene lookup returns CDR1 ENHRY and CDR2 SYGVKD. This CDR3 reads CAIREGDYGYTF. In DNA, the CDR3 is TGTGCCATCCGGGAAGGCGACTATGGCTACACCTTC.

The chain links TRBV28 to TRBJ2-7; 11 bases map to TRBD1. The CDR3 has 17 amino acids. V trimming: 1 base; J trimming: 0 bases; junction bases outside the gene matches: 5. Per the germline V gene, CDR1 is MDHEN and CDR2 is SYDVKM. The CDR3 DNA sequence: TGTGCCAGCAGTTTATCGTGGGACAGGGGGTACTCCTACGAGCAGTACTTC. Translated, it gives CASSLSWDRGYSYEQYF.

V usage is TRBV7-9 and J usage is TRBJ2-6, with D tentatively TRBD1 (5 bases). The germline gives CDR1 SEHNR, CDR2 FQNEAQ (reference sequence). The CDR3 is 16 residues long. V was shortened by 0 bases and J by 0 bases, with 6 bases between the two germline ends. The CDR3 is CASSLAGASGANVLTF. CDR3 in DNA: TGTGCCAGCAGCTTAGCTGGGGCCTCTGGGGCCAACGTCCTGACTTTC.

This chain joins TRBV5-4 and TRBJ1-2, with a possible D match to TRBD1 (6 bases). V gave up 4 bases and J gave up 2 bases, with 12 bases separating them. CDR1 is SGHNT, CDR2 YYREEE, per germline (reference sequence). The CDR3 is 14 residues long. Here the CDR3 DNA reads TGTGCCAGCAGCATACAGGGTCTGAACTATGGCTACACCTTC. Residues: CASSIQGLNYGYTF.

This chain uses TRBV30 with TRBJ2-7; a weak D match, TRBD2 (6 bases). The CDR3 length is 14 residues. V lost 3 bases to trimming and J lost 10 bases, with 22 bases between them. Germline CDR1 is GTSNPN and CDR2 is SVGIG (reference sequence). CDR3 sequence (DNA): TGTGCCTGGAGCCAAACAAGCGGGCGGGCTCTACAGTACTTC. This encodes CAWSQTSGRALQYF. The full variable domain, in which reference TRBV30 and TRBJ2-7 provide the parts outside the CDR3, is SQTIHQWPATLVQPVGSPLSLECTVEGTSNPNLYWYRQAAGRGLQLLFYSVGIGQISSEVPQNLSASRPQDRQFILSSKKLLLSDSGFYLCAWSQTSGRALQYFGPGTRLTVT.

This sequence joins TRBV2 and TRBJ2-5; a possible D gene is TRBD1 (5 bases). The better agreement between TRBJ2-7 and the DNA end casts doubt on the J call. Germline V CDR1 and CDR2: SNHLY, FYNNEI. The CDR3 is made up of 14 amino acids. CDR3 sequence: CASKPDTGAYEQYF. The CDR3 DNA follows: TGTGCCAGCAAACCGGACACAGGAGCCTACGAGCAGTACTTC.

This clone has just one count. The chain employs TRBV14 and TRBJ2-7; D not resolved. The CDR3 runs to 12 residues. Germline values: CDR1 SGHDN, CDR2 FVKESK. Trimming took off 4 bases at V and 1 base at J, with 5 bases between the two ends. Here the CDR3 DNA reads TGTGCCAGCAGCCCTCCATCCTACGAGCAGTACTTC. This sequence encodes CASSPPSYEQYF. The full variable domain, completed using reference TRBV14 and TRBJ2-7, is EAGVTQFPSHSVIEKGQTVTLRCDPISGHDNLYWYRRVMGKEIKFLLHFVKESKQDESGMPNNRFLAERTGGTYSTLKVQPAELEDSGVYFCASSPPSYEQYFGPGTRLTVT.

The chain combines TRBV28 with TRBJ1-5; D may be TRBD1 (5 bases). The CDR3 has 14 residues. Germline-derived CDR1 and CDR2 are MDHEN and SYDVKM. The V end lost 7 bases, the J end lost 2 bases, and 12 bases lay between the germline ends. CDR3 DNA sequence: TGTGCCAGCATTGGGGCCACCCGCAATCAGCCCCAGCATTTT. It codes for CASIGATRNQPQHF.

The genes are TRBV27 and TRBJ1-3; D unclear. The CDR3 totals 14 residues. Trimming took off 5 bases at V and 4 bases at J, with 12 bases between the two ends. Germline lookup yields CDR1 MNHEY and CDR2 SMNVEV (reference sequence). In nucleotides, the CDR3 is TGTGCCAGCAGTCCGACCGGAGGGGGAAACACCATATATTTT. It codes for CASSPTGGGNTIYF.

As DNA, the CDR3 is TGTGCCAGCAGCCAAGAAAACTCGGATACGCAGTATTTT. Residues: CASSQENSDTQYF. The rearrangement uses TRBV14 and TRBJ2-3; no clear D gene. V lost 0 bases, J lost 6 bases, and 7 bases lay in between. The germline CDR1 and CDR2 sequences are SGHDN and FVKESK. The CDR3 runs to 13 residues.

The V and J genes are TRBV5-1 and TRBJ2-2, with TRBD1 matching over 8 bases. Germline V gene data show CDR1 as SGHRS and CDR2 as YFSETQ. The CDR3 runs 16 residues. V lost 3 bases and J lost 4; bases outside the gene matches: 8. CDR3 nucleotide sequence: TGCGCCAGCAGCTCACACAGGGGGGAGGTCACCGGGGAGCTGTTTTTT. Translation gives CASSSHRGEVTGELFF.

The chain employs TRBV19 and TRBJ2-6; a possible D gene is TRBD1 (5 bases). Germline V gives CDR1 LNHDA, CDR2 SQIVND (reference sequence). The CDR3 extends over 15 amino acids. V was shortened by 2 bases and J by 3 bases, with 8 bases between the two germline ends. CDR3 DNA sequence: TGTGCCAGTAGTATACAGGGATATGGGGCCAACGTCCTGACTTTC. It codes for CASSIQGYGANVLTF.

The genes are TRBV7-3 and TRBJ1-2; possible D gene TRBD1, 5 bases. CDR1 and CDR2 (germline): SGHTA, FQGTGA. Trimming shortened V by 1 base and J by 10 bases, and 13 bases separated the two germline ends. This CDR3 is built from 13 residues. CDR3 DNA: TGTGCCAGCAGCTTAAAGGGGCCAGGGCCCTACACCTTC. Protein sequence: CASSLKGPGPYTF.

This chain uses TRBV9 with TRBJ2-5; TRBD2 agrees at 11 bases. The CDR3 extends over 16 amino acids. CDR1 SGDLS and CDR2 YYNGEE come from the germline V gene. The V segment lost 3 bases and the J segment 5 bases; nucleotides outside the gene matches: 9. The CDR3 coding sequence is TGTGCCAGCAGCGGTGGCGGACTAGCGGGTTCGGAGACCCAGTACTTC. It translates to CASSGGGLAGSETQYF. Together with reference TRBV9 and TRBJ2-5, the CDR3 gives the full variable domain: DSGVTQTPKHLITATGQRVTLRCSPRSGDLSVYWYQQSLDQGLQFLIQYYNGEERAKGNILERFSAQQFPDLHSELNLSSLELGDSALYFCASSGGGLAGSETQYFGPGTRLLVL.

V is TRBV6-6 and J is TRBJ2-7, with 8 positions matching TRBD2. J was trimmed by 0 bases and V by 10 bases; bases with no gene match: 11. The CDR3 runs to 15 residues. From germline, CDR1 is MNHNY and CDR2 SVGAGI (reference sequence). The CDR3 nucleotides are TGTGCCACAACACAAGCGGGAGCCGACTCCTACGAGCAGTACTTC. This sequence encodes CATTQAGADSYEQYF.

The rearrangement joins TRBV12-2 to TRBJ2-2; the table calls TRBD2, which could not be checked here. TRBV12-2 is reported as a pseudogene. The length of the CDR3 is 17 residues. DNA for the CDR3: TGTGCAAGTCGCTTAGATAGGACTAGCGGGAACACCGGGGAGCTGTTTTTT. It yields the protein CASRLDRTSGNTGELFF.

The V call is TRBV2, the J call TRBJ1-1; D unresolved. The CDR3 is 15 residues long. V lost 7 bases and J lost 0, with 15 bases in between. CDR1 and CDR2 (germline): SNHLY, FYNNEI. In nucleotides, the CDR3 is TGTGCCAGCAAGGTGGGAGATCATATGAACACTGAAGCTTTCTTT. Its translation: CASKVGDHMNTEAFF.

This CDR3 reads CASSLGGSYNEQFF. CDR3 DNA: TGTGCCAGCAGCTTAGGGGGGTCCTACAATGAGCAGTTCTTC. V and J are TRBV11-3 and TRBJ2-1; D may match TRBD1 or TRBD2 (5 bases each). Between the trimmed V and J ends, which lost 1 base and 1 base, there was a span of 5 bases. Germline V lookup: CDR1 SGHNT, CDR2 YENEEA. The CDR3 is made up of 14 amino acids. Variable domain in full (rest from reference TRBV11-3 and TRBJ2-1): EAGVVQSPRYKIIEKKQPVAFWCNPISGHNTLYWYLQNLGQGPELLIRYENEEAVDDSQLPKDRFSAERLKGVDSTLKIQPAELGDSAVYLCASSLGGSYNEQFFGPGTRLTVL.

This clone was seen just once. This chain uses TRBV19 with TRBJ2-7; possible D gene TRBD2, 6 bases. The CDR3 runs 14 residues. Deletions cut 7 bases from V and 3 bases from J, with 16 bases between. Germline loops: CDR1 LNHDA, CDR2 SQIVND (reference sequence). The CDR3: CASKASVSGYEQYF. CDR3 DNA sequence: TGTGCCAGTAAGGCTAGCGTTTCGGGCTACGAGCAGTACTTC. The entire variable domain, with the rest obtained from reference TRBV19 and TRBJ2-7, is as follows: DGGITQSPKYLFRKEGQNVTLSCEQNLNHDAMYWYRQDPGQGLRLIYYSQIVNDFQKGDIAEGYSVSREKKESFPLTVTSAQKNPTAFYLCASKASVSGYEQYFGPGTRLTVT.

The chain employs TRBV4-1 and TRBJ2-2; TRBD2 aligns across 15 bases. The CDR3 covers 19 residues. The germline gives CDR1 MGHRA, CDR2 YSYEKL. With 4 bases clipped from V and 3 bases from J, the junction kept 9 bases outside the gene matches. CDR3 DNA: TGCGCCAGCAGCCCACTATCCGGGACTAGCGGGGGGTACACCGGGGAGCTGTTTTTT. It translates to CASSPLSGTSGGYTGELFF.